Below are 21 T cell receptor beta chains sequenced from a single sample in a study of cytomegalovirus exposure and HLA in healthy donors. PCR employed 60 Vbeta and 13 Jbeta primers. Repertoires were generated with immunoSEQ multiplex PCR, while TCRdb's copy carries only in-frame clones and drops some. The sample contains 150,000 to 200,000 clones, about 81% of which appear only once. Input material: PBMCs. These receptors were taken from a man younger than 35 in good health and CMV-seronegative.

This chain joins TRBV11-2 and TRBJ2-3, with 7 bases aligning to TRBD1. Germline CDR1 SGHAT, CDR2 FQNNGV. V shed 6 bases and J 2 bases; nucleotides not matched to a gene: 5. This CDR3 has 14 amino acids. The CDR3 nucleotides read TGTGCCAGCAGGACGACAGGGTTCACAGATACGCAGTATTTT. Amino acids: CASRTTGFTDTQYF.

Comment on this clone: A junction boundary mismatches the germline segment, possibly from a read error. The chain carries TRBV28 and TRBJ1-5; weak D call: TRBD1 (6 bases). Germline V gene lookup returns CDR1 MDHEN and CDR2 SYDVKM. This CDR3 is built from 13 residues. Here the CDR3 DNA reads TGTGCCAGCGACACAGGGAGATATCAGCTCCAGCATTTT. It encodes CASDTGRYQLQHF.

The rearrangement uses TRBV9 and TRBJ2-2; no clear D. Trimming cost V 3 bases and J 3 bases, with 12 bases left between them. Per the germline V gene, CDR1 is SGDLS and CDR2 is YYNGEE. The CDR3 is made up of 15 amino acids. The CDR3 is CASSAISTDTGELFF. CDR3 DNA: TGTGCCAGCAGCGCCATCTCAACGGACACCGGGGAGCTGTTTTTT. Drawing the rest from reference TRBV9 and TRBJ2-2, the complete variable domain is DSGVTQTPKHLITATGQRVTLRCSPRSGDLSVYWYQQSLDQGLQFLIQYYNGEERAKGNILERFSAQQFPDLHSELNLSSLELGDSALYFCASSAISTDTGELFFGEGSRLTVL.

In this sample, this clone turned up once. This chain joins TRBV7-9 and TRBJ2-3; TRBD1 aligns across 7 bases. There are 17 residues in the CDR3. Germline CDR1 reads SEHNR; CDR2 reads FQNEAQ (reference sequence). Trimming took 2 bases from V and 0 from J; bases not matched to a gene: 8. Here the CDR3 reads CASSLPLLQGSTDTQYF. As DNA, the CDR3 is TGTGCCAGCAGCTTACCGTTGCTACAGGGGAGCACAGATACGCAGTATTTT. The whole variable domain, remainder taken from reference TRBV7-9 and TRBJ2-3, is DTGVSQNPRHKITKRGQNVTFRCDPISEHNRLYWYRQTLGQGPEFLTYFQNEAQLEKSRLLSDRFSAERPKGSFSTLEIQRTEQGDSAMYLCASSLPLLQGSTDTQYFGPGTRLTVL.

Concerning this clone: Germline is not matched at one junction end, which may reflect a read error. The chain links TRBV7-7 to TRBJ2-3; the D is unclear. The CDR3 spans 13 residues. CDR1 is SSHAT, CDR2 FNYEAQ, per germline (reference sequence). The CDR3 protein is CASSLSRVDTQYF. The DNA for the CDR3 is TGTGCTAGCAGCTTAAGTCGGGTAGATACGCAGTATTTT.

The CDR3 spells CASSLGAGGWRTDTQYF. The CDR3 coding sequence is TGTGCCAGCAGCTTAGGAGCGGGGGGATGGAGGACAGATACGCAGTATTTT. The rearrangement uses TRBV11-2 and TRBJ2-3; TRBD2 agrees at 9 bases. CDR1 is SGHAT and CDR2 is FQNNGV in the germline V gene. V was pared by 1 base and J by 3 bases, with 8 bases of the junction left unmatched. This CDR3 is built from 17 residues.

The V gene is TRBV19, the J gene TRBJ2-7, with 8 bases that match TRBD2. V lost 3 bases and J lost 4; bases outside the gene matches: 8. Germline V gene sequence: CDR1 LNHDA, CDR2 SQIVND (reference sequence). The CDR3 spans 15 residues. The chain's CDR3 is CASSIRGTSGYEQYF. CDR3 DNA: TGTGCCAGTAGTATTAGAGGGACTAGTGGTTACGAGCAGTACTTC.

The rearrangement uses TRBV9 and TRBJ2-1, with a tentative D call TRBD1 (6 bases). Germline lookup yields CDR1 SGDLS and CDR2 YYNGEE. Between the trimmed V and J ends, which lost 2 bases and 7 bases, there was a span of 19 bases. This CDR3 contains 16 residues. The CDR3 protein is CASSVPFGGLENEQFF. As DNA, the CDR3 is TGTGCCAGCAGCGTTCCCTTTGGGGGCTTGGAAAATGAGCAGTTCTTC.

Worth noting for this clone: This sample includes further DNA sequences coding for the same CDR3. The gene calls are TRBV27 and TRBJ2-7; D ambiguous. Deletions cut 4 bases from V and 0 bases from J, with 4 bases between. The CDR3 consists of 12 residues. Germline lookup yields CDR1 MNHEY and CDR2 SMNVEV (reference sequence). In nucleotides, the CDR3 is TGTGCCAGCAGTTCTAACTCCTACGAGCAGTACTTC. This encodes CASSSNSYEQYF.

A few counts support this clone. The chain is built from TRBV18 and TRBJ2-7; 8 nucleotides match TRBD1. V trimming: 1 base; J trimming: 6 bases; junction bases outside the gene matches: 11. In germline, CDR1 is KGHSH, CDR2 LQKENI. CDR3 length equals 16 residues. Here the CDR3 reads CASSPRSLQGGSEQYF. CDR3 DNA sequence: TGTGCCAGCTCACCACGGTCGCTACAGGGGGGTTCCGAGCAGTACTTC.

This clone was counted between two and nine times. This chain joins TRBV15 and TRBJ1-6; D is undetermined. From germline, CDR1 is LNHNV and CDR2 YYDKDF (reference sequence). Between the trimmed V and J ends, which lost 2 bases and 5 bases, there was a span of 10 bases. CDR3 size: 15 residues. CDR3 sequence: CATSRSQRDNSPLHF. CDR3 nucleotides: TGTGCCACCAGCAGATCACAGAGAGATAATTCACCCCTCCACTTT.

A note on this clone: The sample carries other DNA sequences with the same CDR3. The V call is TRBV7-9, the J call TRBJ2-5, with no clear D. Germline loops: CDR1 SEHNR, CDR2 FQNEAQ (reference sequence). The CDR3 covers 12 residues. V lost 1 base and J 5 bases, leaving 5 bases between the germline ends. CDR3 coding DNA: TGTGCCAGCAGCTTAGGGGCCGAGACCCAGTACTTC. Amino acids: CASSLGAETQYF. The entire variable domain, with the rest obtained from reference TRBV7-9 and TRBJ2-5, is as follows: DTGVSQNPRHKITKRGQNVTFRCDPISEHNRLYWYRQTLGQGPEFLTYFQNEAQLEKSRLLSDRFSAERPKGSFSTLEIQRTEQGDSAMYLCASSLGAETQYFGPGTRLLVL.

CDR3 nucleotide sequence: TGCGCCAGCAGCTTGGCGCGCCCAGGGGTCGGTGAGCAGTACTTC. This gives the protein CASSLARPGVGEQYF. The chain employs TRBV5-1 and TRBJ2-7; perhaps TRBD1 as D (6 bases). CDR1 is SGHRS, CDR2 YFSETQ, per germline. This CDR3 region has 15 residues. With 0 bases removed from V and 7 bases from J, the gap between germline ends came to 17 bases. The variable domain in full, completed from reference TRBV5-1 and TRBJ2-7, reads KAGVTQTPRYLIKTRGQQVTLSCSPISGHRSVSWYQQTPGQGLQFLFEYFSETQRNKGNFPGRFSGRQFSNSRSEMNVSTLELGDSALYLCASSLARPGVGEQYFGPGTRLTVT.

The V gene is TRBV5-1, the J gene TRBJ1-5; D may be TRBD1 (6 bases). V was cut by 0 bases and J by 4 bases, with 17 bases left in between. Germline V gene lookup returns CDR1 SGHRS and CDR2 YFSETQ. The CDR3 is 17 amino acids. The CDR3 DNA sequence: TGCGCCAGCAGCTTGGCACCTACAGGGAATGGAAATCAGCCCCAGCATTTT. Amino acid sequence: CASSLAPTGNGNQPQHF.

This chain joins TRBV28 and TRBJ2-7, with 9 bases aligning to TRBD1. This CDR3 has 12 amino acids. The V segment lost 5 bases and the J segment 11 bases; nucleotides outside the gene matches: 7. Germline V gene lookup returns CDR1 MDHEN and CDR2 SYDVKM. CDR3 protein: CASSSWDREKYF. The CDR3 DNA reads as TGTGCCAGCAGTAGTTGGGACAGGGAGAAGTACTTC.

The chain has TRBV6-6 and TRBJ2-5; 7 bases align to TRBD2. Germline values: CDR1 MNHNY, CDR2 SVGAGI (reference sequence). V was pared by 2 bases and J by 2 bases, with 5 bases of the junction left unmatched. This CDR3 has 15 amino acids. The CDR3 here is CASSYGGEAQETQYF. The CDR3 nucleotides read TGTGCCAGCAGTTACGGGGGGGAGGCTCAAGAGACCCAGTACTTC.

This sequence joins TRBV6-6 and TRBJ1-1; D gene unclear. Germline CDR1 is MNHNY and CDR2 is SVGAGI (reference sequence). CDR3 length: 14 residues. The CDR3 sequence: CSGRGRCMNTEAFF. The CDR3 DNA sequence: TGTTCCGGTCGGGGTCGCTGTATGAACACTGAAGCTTTCTTT.

The gene calls are TRBV7-3 and TRBJ2-2, with TRBD1 identical over 11 bases. The germline V gene has CDR1 SGHTA and CDR2 FQGTGA. Trimming took 5 bases from V and 6 from J; bases not matched to a gene: 5. The CDR3 contains 15 residues. In DNA, the CDR3 is TGTGCCAGCAGCCCTCGGGACAGGGGGTCCGGGGAGCTGTTTTTT. Translation: CASSPRDRGSGELFF.

The chain joins TRBV7-6 to TRBJ2-2; the D gene is possibly TRBD1 (6 bases). Germline V CDR1 and CDR2: SGHVS, FNYEAQ. V lost 2 bases to trimming and J lost 0 bases, with 22 bases between them. CDR3 length: 20 residues. For the CDR3, the DNA is TGTGCCAGCAGCTTAAAGGTTGGCAGGGGCGAGGATACGAACACCGGGGAGCTGTTTTTT. This gives the protein CASSLKVGRGEDTNTGELFF. The full variable domain, rest sourced from reference TRBV7-6 and TRBJ2-2, is GAGVSQSPRYKVTKRGQDVALRCDPISGHVSLYWYRQALGQGPEFLTYFNYEAQQDKSGLPNDRFSAERPEGSISTLTIQRTEQRDSAMYRCASSLKVGRGEDTNTGELFFGEGSRLTVL.

The rearrangement links TRBV6-5 to TRBJ1-1; possibly TRBD1 for D (6 bases). The ends were cut back, 6 bases at V and 10 bases at J, with 15 bases in the middle. Germline values: CDR1 MNHEY, CDR2 SVGAGI. CDR3 length: 12 residues. CDR3 region: CASSSDSGVAFF. CDR3 nucleotides: TGTGCCAGCAGCTCGGACAGCGGGGTAGCTTTCTTT.

The rearrangement uses TRBV11-2 and TRBJ2-7; D may be TRBD2 (5 bases). Germline values: CDR1 SGHAT, CDR2 FQNNGV. CDR3 length: 13 amino acids. V gave up 1 base and J gave up 6 bases, with 10 bases separating them. The CDR3 DNA sequence: TGTGCCAGCAGCTTAGTCCGCCGGGGCGAGCAGTACTTC. This encodes CASSLVRRGEQYF.